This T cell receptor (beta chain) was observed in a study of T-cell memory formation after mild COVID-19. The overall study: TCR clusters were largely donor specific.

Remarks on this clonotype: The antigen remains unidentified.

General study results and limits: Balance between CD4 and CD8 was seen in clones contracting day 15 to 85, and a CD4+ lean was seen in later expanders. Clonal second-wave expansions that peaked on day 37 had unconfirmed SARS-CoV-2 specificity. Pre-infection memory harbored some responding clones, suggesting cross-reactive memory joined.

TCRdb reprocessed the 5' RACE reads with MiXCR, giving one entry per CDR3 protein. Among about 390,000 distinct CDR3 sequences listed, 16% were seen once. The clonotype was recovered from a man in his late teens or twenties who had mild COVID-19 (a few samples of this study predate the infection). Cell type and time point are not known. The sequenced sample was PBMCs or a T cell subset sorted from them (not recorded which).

The DNA of the CDR3 is TGCGCCAGCAGCTTGACAGGGGGCCTCAATCAGCCCCAGCATTTT. This encodes CASSLTGGLNQPQHF. This chain connects TRBV5-1 to TRBJ1-5, with 9 bases that match TRBD1. V lost 1 base, J lost 3 bases, and 2 bases stayed unmatched. Germline CDR1 is SGHRS and CDR2 is YFSETQ. The CDR3 spans 15 residues.